This is a list of T cell receptor beta chains from one sample in a study of T cell repertoires in ileal Crohn's disease. TCRdb's copy holds only in-frame clones and misses some; the assay was immunoSEQ multiplex PCR. The sample includes some 13,000 clones, roughly 80% of them seen just once. Sequenced: ileal tissue. The receptors were sampled from an adult with Crohn's disease. Each CDR3 is given with its conserved first and last residue. Fields, in order: V gene, J gene, CDR3 protein.

TRBV4-2	TRBJ1-4	CASSQAGEKLFF
TRBV6-1	TRBJ2-1	CASSDRGPNEQFF
TRBV19	TRBJ1-5	CEPRTGFITEQPQHF
TRBV18	TRBJ2-5	CASSPPGASTGTQYF
TRBV4-2	TRBJ2-7	CASSQRADSSSYEQYF
TRBV5-8	TRBJ1-2	CASSFAQGAGGYTF
TRBV14	TRBJ2-2	CASSQARFGELFF
TRBV2	TRBJ2-7	CASNQADSYEQYF
TRBV6-1	TRBJ2-7	CASSLAGTSYEQYF
TRBV11-2	TRBJ1-1	CASSLLGQGEAFF
TRBV10-2	TRBJ1-2	CASSESGGYGYTF
TRBV9	TRBJ2-2	CASSARSTGELFF
TRBV10-3	TRBJ2-1	CAISESSGPNNEQFF
TRBV5-8	TRBJ1-5	CASSLGDRVGNQPQHF
TRBV6-5	TRBJ1-3	CASRPAGTGNTIYF
TRBV7-3	TRBJ1-6	CASSSYRNSPLHF
TRBV2	TRBJ1-3	CASSAKTAFSGNTIYF
TRBV5-4	TRBJ2-3	CASSSGQGGDTQYF
TRBV10-3	TRBJ1-4	CAISEMGQGATNEKLFF
TRBV5-6	TRBJ1-2	CASSFDSGDGYTF
TRBV19	TRBJ1-5	CASSAGGRNQPQHF
TRBV5-6	TRBJ2-1	CASSSTSGGSYNEQFF
TRBV18	TRBJ1-4	CASSPTGTVNEKLFF
TRBV10-3	TRBJ2-5	CAISVNREKGETQYF
TRBV29-1	TRBJ1-2	CSVEDRSGYTF
TRBV27	TRBJ2-7	CASSLKSGDTYEQYF
TRBV7-6	TRBJ2-1	CASSLDSVAGGHTEQFF
TRBV6-1	TRBJ2-3	CASTKMQYF
TRBV7-9	TRBJ1-1	CASSLGRDRAFEAFF
TRBV18	TRBJ2-1	CASSPLGFGDEQFF
TRBV29-1	TRBJ2-1	CSVSTWARNNEQFF
TRBV2	TRBJ2-5	CASSEGTGETQYF
TRBV19	TRBJ1-2	CASRMRQVYGYTF
TRBV6-5	TRBJ1-5	CASSLDRDQPQHF
TRBV5-1	TRBJ2-7	CASSLPGYEQYF
TRBV11-3	TRBJ2-7	CASSSSGTSGEQYF